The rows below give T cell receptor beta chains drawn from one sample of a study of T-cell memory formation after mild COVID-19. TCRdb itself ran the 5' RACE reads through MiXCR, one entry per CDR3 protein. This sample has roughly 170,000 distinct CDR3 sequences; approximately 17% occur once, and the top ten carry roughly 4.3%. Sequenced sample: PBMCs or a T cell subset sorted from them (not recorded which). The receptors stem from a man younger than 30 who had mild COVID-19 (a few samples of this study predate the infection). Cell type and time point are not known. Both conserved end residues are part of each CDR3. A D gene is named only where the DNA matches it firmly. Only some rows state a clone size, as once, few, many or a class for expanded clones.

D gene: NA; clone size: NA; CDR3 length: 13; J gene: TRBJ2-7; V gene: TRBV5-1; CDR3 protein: CASSFSGDYEQYF; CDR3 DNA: TGCGCCAGCAGCTTTTCGGGAGACTACGAGCAGTACTTC
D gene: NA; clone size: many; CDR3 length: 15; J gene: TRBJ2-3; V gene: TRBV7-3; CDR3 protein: CASSDRGGGTDTQYF; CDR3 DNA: TGTGCCAGCTCAGACCGCGGGGGCGGAACAGATACGCAGTATTTT
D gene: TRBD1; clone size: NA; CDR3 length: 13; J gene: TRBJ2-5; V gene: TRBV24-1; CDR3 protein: CATSQGVTETQYF; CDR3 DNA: TGTGCCACGTCGCAGGGGGTTACGGAGACCCAGTACTTC
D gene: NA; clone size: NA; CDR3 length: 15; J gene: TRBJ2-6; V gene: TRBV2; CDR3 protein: CASSVGPSGANVLTF; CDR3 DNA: TGTGCCAGCAGTGTTGGGCCCTCTGGGGCCAACGTCCTGACTTTC
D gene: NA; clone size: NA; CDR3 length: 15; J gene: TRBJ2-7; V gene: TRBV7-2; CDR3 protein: CASSPTGGAAYEQYF; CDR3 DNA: TGTGCCAGCAGCCCTACGGGCGGGGCTGCCTACGAGCAGTACTTC
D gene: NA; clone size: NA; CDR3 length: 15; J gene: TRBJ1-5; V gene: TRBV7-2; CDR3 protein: CASSLDGKPHQPQHF; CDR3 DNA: TGTGCCAGCAGCTTAGACGGTAAACCCCATCAGCCCCAGCATTTT
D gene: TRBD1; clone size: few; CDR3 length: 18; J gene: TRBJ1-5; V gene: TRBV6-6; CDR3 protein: CASSYPPKTGFGNQPQHF; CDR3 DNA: TGTGCCAGCAGTTACCCCCCCAAGACAGGGTTTGGCAATCAGCCCCAGCATTTT
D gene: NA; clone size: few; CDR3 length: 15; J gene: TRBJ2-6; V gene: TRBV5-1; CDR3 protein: CASSPFAPGANVLTF; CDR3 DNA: TGCGCCAGCAGCCCATTCGCCCCTGGGGCCAACGTCCTGACTTTC
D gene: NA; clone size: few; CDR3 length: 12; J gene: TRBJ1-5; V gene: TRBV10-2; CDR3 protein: CASSVGTQPQHF; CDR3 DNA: TGCGCCAGCAGTGTCGGTACCCAGCCCCAGCATTTT
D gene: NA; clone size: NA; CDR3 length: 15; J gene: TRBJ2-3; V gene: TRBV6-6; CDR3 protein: CASSYGQLYTDTQYF; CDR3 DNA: TGTGCCAGCAGTTACGGTCAACTCTACACAGATACGCAGTATTTT
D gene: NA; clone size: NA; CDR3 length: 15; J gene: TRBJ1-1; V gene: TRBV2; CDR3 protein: CASREGVLMNTEAFF; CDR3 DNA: TGTGCCAGCAGGGAGGGGGTCCTGATGAACACTGAAGCTTTCTTT
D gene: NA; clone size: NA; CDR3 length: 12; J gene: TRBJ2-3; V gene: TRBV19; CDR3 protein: CASSRTADTQYF; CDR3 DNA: TGTGCCAGTAGCCGGACGGCAGATACGCAGTATTTT
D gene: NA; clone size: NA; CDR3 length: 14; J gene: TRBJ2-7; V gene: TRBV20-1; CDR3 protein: CSARSQGPTYEQYF; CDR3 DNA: TGCAGTGCTAGGTCGCAGGGTCCCACCTACGAGCAGTACTTC
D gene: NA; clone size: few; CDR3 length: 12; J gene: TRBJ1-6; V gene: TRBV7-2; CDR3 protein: CASSLYNSPLHF; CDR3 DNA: TGTGCCAGCAGTCTTTATAATTCACCCCTCCACTTT
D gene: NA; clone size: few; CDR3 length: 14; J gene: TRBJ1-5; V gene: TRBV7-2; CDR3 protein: CASSRATANQPQHF; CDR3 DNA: TGTGCCAGTTCACGCGCGACAGCTAATCAGCCCCAGCATTTT
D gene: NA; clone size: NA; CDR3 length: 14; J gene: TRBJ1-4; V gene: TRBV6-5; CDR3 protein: CASSQTSGARKLFF; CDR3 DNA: TGTGCCAGCAGCCAAACCTCAGGGGCGCGGAAACTGTTTTTT
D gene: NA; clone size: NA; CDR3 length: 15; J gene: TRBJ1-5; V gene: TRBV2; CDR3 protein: CASVTRQGLDQPQHF; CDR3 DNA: TGTGCCAGCGTGACGCGGCAGGGGCTGGATCAGCCCCAGCATTTT
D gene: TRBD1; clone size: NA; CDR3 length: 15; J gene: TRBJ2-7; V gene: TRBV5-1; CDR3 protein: CASSWLTGGDYEQYF; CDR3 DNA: TGCGCCAGCAGCTGGCTGACAGGGGGCGACTACGAGCAGTACTTC
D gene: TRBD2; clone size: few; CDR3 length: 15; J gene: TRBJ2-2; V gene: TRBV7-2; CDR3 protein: CASSLRLAFAGELFF; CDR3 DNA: TGTGCCAGCAGTCTTCGACTAGCCTTTGCCGGGGAGCTGTTTTTT
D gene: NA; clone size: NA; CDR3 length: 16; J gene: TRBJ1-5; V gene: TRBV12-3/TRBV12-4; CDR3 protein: CASSSDSYESNQPQHF; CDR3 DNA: TGTGCCAGCAGTTCCGACAGCTATGAAAGCAATCAGCCCCAGCATTTT
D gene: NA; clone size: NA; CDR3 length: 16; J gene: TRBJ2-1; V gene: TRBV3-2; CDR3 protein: CASSQEDGHSYNEQFF; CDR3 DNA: TGTGCCAGCAGCCAAGAAGACGGACACTCCTACAATGAGCAGTTCTTC
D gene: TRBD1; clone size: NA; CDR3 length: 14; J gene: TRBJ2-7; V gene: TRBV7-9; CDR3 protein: CASSSGQWHYEQYF; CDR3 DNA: TGTGCCAGCAGCTCGGGACAGTGGCACTACGAGCAGTACTTC
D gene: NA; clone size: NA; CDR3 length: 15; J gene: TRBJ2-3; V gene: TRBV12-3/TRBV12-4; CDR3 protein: CASSLRRDGRDTQYF; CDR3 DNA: TGTGCCAGCAGTTTAAGACGGGACGGCCGGGATACGCAGTATTTT
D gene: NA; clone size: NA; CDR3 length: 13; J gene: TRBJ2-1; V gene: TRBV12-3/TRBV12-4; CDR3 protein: CASTPFRAVEQFF; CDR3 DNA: TGTGCCAGCACGCCTTTTCGAGCAGTCGAGCAGTTCTTC
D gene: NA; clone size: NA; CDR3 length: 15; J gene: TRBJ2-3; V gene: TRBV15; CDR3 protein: CATSAEPTPGVTQYF; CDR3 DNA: TGTGCCACCAGCGCGGAGCCGACACCAGGGGTTACGCAGTATTTT
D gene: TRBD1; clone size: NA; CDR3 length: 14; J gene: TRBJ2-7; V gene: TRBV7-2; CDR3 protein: CASSLGTGFYEQYF; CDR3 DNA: TGTGCCAGCAGCTTAGGGACAGGGTTCTACGAGCAGTACTTC
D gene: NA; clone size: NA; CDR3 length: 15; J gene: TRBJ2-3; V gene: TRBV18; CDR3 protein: CASSPSGFGTDTQYF; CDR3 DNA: TGTGCCAGCTCACCGTCCGGCTTTGGCACAGATACGCAGTATTTT
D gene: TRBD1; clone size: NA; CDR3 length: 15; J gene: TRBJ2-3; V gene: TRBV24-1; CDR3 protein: CATSDLTGWSDTQYF; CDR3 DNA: TGTGCCACCAGTGATCTGACAGGGTGGTCAGATACGCAGTATTTT
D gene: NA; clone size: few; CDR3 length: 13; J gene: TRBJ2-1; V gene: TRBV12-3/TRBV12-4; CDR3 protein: CASSPRSDNEQFF; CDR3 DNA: TGTGCCAGCAGTCCCAGGTCGGACAATGAGCAGTTCTTC
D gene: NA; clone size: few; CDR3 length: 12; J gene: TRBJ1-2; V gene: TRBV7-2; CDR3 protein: CASSLRASGYTF; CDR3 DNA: TGTGCCAGCAGCTTGAGGGCGAGTGGCTACACCTTC
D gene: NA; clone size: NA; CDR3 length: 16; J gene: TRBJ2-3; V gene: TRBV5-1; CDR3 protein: CASSLVTWTDTDTQYF; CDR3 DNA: TGCGCCAGCAGCTTGGTGACCTGGACAGATACAGATACGCAGTATTTT
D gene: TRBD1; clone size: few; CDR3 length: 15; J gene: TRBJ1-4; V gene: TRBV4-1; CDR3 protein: CASSRLQGENEKLFF; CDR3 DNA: TGCGCCAGCAGCCGCCTACAGGGGGAAAATGAAAAACTGTTTTTT
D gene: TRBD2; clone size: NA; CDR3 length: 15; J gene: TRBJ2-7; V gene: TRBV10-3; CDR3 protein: CAISDSGAYSYEQYF; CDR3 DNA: TGTGCCATCAGTGACAGCGGGGCCTACTCCTACGAGCAGTACTTC
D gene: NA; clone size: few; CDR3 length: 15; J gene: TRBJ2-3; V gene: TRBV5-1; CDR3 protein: CASSLDAGSTDTQYF; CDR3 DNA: TGCGCCAGCAGCTTGGATGCAGGGAGCACAGATACGCAGTATTTT
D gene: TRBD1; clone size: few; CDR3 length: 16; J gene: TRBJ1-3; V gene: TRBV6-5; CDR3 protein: CASRPGQAISGNTIYF; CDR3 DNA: TGTGCCAGCAGACCCGGACAGGCGATCTCTGGAAACACCATATATTTT
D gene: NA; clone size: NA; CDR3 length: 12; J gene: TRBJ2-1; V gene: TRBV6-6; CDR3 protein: CASEVARNEQFF; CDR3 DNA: TGTGCCAGCGAGGTGGCCCGCAATGAGCAGTTCTTC
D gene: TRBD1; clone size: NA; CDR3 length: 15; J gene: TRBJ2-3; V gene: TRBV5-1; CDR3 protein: CASSPGQGFGDTQYF; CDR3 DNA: TGCGCCAGCAGCCCAGGACAGGGCTTTGGAGATACGCAGTATTTT
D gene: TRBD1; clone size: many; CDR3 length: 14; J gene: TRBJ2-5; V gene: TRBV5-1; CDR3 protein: CASSPRTGRETQYF; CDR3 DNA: TGCGCCAGCAGCCCCAGGACAGGGCGAGAGACCCAGTACTTC
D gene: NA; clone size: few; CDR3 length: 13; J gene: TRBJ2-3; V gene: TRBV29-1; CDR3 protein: CSVRITIGDTQYF; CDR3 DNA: TGCAGCGTTAGAATAACTATCGGGGATACGCAGTATTTT
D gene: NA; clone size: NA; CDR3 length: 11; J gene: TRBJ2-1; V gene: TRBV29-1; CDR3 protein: CSVGGGDEQFF; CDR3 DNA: TGCAGCGTTGGTGGGGGAGATGAGCAGTTCTTC
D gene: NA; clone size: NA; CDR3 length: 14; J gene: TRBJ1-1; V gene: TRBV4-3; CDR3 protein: CASSQDSGYTEAFF; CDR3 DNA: TGCGCCAGCAGCCAAGACTCGGGGTACACTGAAGCTTTCTTT
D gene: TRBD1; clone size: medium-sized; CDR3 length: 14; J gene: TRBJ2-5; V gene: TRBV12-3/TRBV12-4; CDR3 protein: CASSTGQGVETQYF; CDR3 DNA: TGTGCCAGCAGTACAGGACAGGGAGTAGAGACCCAGTACTTC
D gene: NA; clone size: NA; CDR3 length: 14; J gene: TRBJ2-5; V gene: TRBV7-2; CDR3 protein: CASSLALGRETQYF; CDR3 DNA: TGTGCCAGCAGCTTAGCTCTGGGGAGAGAGACCCAGTACTTC
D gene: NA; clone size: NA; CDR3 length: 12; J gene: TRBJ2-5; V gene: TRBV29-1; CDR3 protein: CSGKTGGETQYF; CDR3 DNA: TGCAGCGGGAAGACAGGAGGAGAGACCCAGTACTTC
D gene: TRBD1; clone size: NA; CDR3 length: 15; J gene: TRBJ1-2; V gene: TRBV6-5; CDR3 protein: CASSYSGQGSYGYTF; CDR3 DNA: TGTGCCAGCAGTTACTCGGGACAGGGGTCTTATGGCTACACCTTC
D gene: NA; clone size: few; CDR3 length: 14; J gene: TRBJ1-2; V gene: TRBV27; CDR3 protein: CASSLGYQNYGYTF; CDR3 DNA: TGTGCCAGCAGCCTAGGGTACCAGAACTATGGCTACACCTTC
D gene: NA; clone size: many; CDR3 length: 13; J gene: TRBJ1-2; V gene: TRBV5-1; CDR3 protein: CASSLGLEDGYTF; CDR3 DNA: TGCGCCAGCAGCTTAGGTCTTGAGGATGGCTACACCTTC
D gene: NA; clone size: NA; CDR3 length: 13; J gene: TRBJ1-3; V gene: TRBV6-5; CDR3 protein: CASRRGSGNTIYF; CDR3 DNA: TGTGCCAGCCGGCGGGGATCCGGAAACACCATATATTTT
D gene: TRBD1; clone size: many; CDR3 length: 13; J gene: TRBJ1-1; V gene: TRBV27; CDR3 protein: CASRGTGKTEAFF; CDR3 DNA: TGTGCCAGCCGGGGGACAGGGAAGACTGAAGCTTTCTTT
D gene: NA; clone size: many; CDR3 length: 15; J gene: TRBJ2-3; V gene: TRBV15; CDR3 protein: CATSRVSGNTDTQYF; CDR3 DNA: TGTGCCACCAGCAGAGTTAGCGGTAACACAGATACGCAGTATTTT
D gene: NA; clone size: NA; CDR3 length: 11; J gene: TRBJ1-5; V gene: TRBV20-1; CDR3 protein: CSARAGQPQHF; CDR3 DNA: TGCAGTGCTAGGGCCGGTCAGCCCCAGCATTTT
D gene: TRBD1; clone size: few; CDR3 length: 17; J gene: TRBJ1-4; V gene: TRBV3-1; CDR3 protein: CASSQASGGRASEKLFF; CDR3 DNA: TGTGCCAGCAGCCAAGCCTCAGGGGGAAGGGCGAGTGAAAAACTGTTTTTT
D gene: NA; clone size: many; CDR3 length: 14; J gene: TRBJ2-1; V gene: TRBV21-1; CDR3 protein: CASSKGELDNEQFF; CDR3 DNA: TGTGCCAGCAGCAAGGGGGAGTTGGACAATGAGCAGTTCTTC
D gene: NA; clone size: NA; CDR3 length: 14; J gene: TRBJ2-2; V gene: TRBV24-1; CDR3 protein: CATSARRGTGELFF; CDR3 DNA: TGTGCCACCAGTGCGAGGAGGGGGACCGGGGAGCTGTTTTTT
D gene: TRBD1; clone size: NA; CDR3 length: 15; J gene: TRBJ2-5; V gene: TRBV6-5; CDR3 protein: CASSYLGTVQETQYF; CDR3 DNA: TGTGCCAGCAGTTACCTCGGGACAGTCCAAGAGACCCAGTACTTC
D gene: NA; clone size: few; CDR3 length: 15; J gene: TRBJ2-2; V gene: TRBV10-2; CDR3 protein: CASTPQRTDTGELFF; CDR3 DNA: TGCGCCAGCACACCCCAACGGACAGACACCGGGGAGCTGTTTTTT
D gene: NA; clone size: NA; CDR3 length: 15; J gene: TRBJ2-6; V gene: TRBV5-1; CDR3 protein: CASSLSKTGANVLTF; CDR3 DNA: TGCGCCAGCAGCTTGAGTAAAACTGGGGCCAACGTCCTGACTTTC